The 8 T cell receptor beta chains in this list originate from one sample, sequenced in a study of cytomegalovirus exposure and HLA in healthy donors. With 60 Vbeta and 13 Jbeta primers, the PCR was carried out. Profiled with immunoSEQ multiplex PCR; TCRdb holds only in-frame clones, not every one. The sample includes roughly 120,000 clones, about 70% of them seen just once. The sequencing sample was made of PBMCs. The origin of the receptors is a woman in her thirties or forties in good health and CMV-seronegative.

The chain's CDR3 is CASSLQRNTDTQYF. In DNA form, the CDR3 reads TGTGCCAGCAGTTTACAGCGGAACACAGATACGCAGTATTTT. This chain connects TRBV28 to TRBJ2-3; maybe TRBD2 (5 bases). Germline assignment: CDR1 MDHEN and CDR2 SYDVKM. V lost 2 bases to trimming and J lost 2 bases, with 8 bases between them. This CDR3 has 14 residues.

This chain uses TRBV28 with TRBJ2-3, with 12 bases aligning to TRBD2. The V gene's germline CDR1 is MDHEN and CDR2 SYDVKM. There are 17 residues in the CDR3. The ends lost 4 bases at V and 0 bases at J; junction bases unmatched: 5. This CDR3 reads CASSYPLAGGSTDTQYF. For the CDR3, the DNA is TGTGCCAGCAGTTACCCTCTAGCGGGAGGGAGCACAGATACGCAGTATTTT.

The chain is built from TRBV25-1 and TRBJ2-3, with 11 bases that match TRBD2. Germline CDR1 MGHDK, CDR2 SYGVNS. The CDR3 spans 17 residues. V gave up 0 bases and J gave up 1 base; unmatched junction bases: 3. CDR3 sequence: CASSEYPSGGRTDTQYF. In nucleotides, the CDR3 is TGTGCCAGCAGTGAATATCCTAGCGGGGGGCGCACAGATACGCAGTATTTT.

This clone showed up just a few times. The chain recombines TRBV2 with TRBJ1-4; D is undetermined. The germline V and J ends were trimmed by 4 bases and 6 bases, with 9 bases remaining between them. The CDR3 is 13 amino acids. Germline V lookup: CDR1 SNHLY, CDR2 FYNNEI. As DNA, the CDR3 is TGTGCCAGCAGTGTAGTCCCTGATGAAAAACTGTTTTTT. It encodes CASSVVPDEKLFF.

The rearrangement joins TRBV7-9 to TRBJ2-7, with 7 bases matching TRBD1. Germline loops: CDR1 SEHNR, CDR2 FQNEAQ (reference sequence). The V gene end was trimmed by 2 bases and the J gene end by 0 bases; junction bases not matched to a gene: 4. This CDR3 is 15 amino acids long. CDR3 bases: TGTGCCAGCAGCTTAATCCGGGACAGCTCCTACGAGCAGTACTTC. Amino acids: CASSLIRDSSYEQYF.

The chain joins TRBV5-4 to TRBJ1-4; D might be TRBD1 (6 bases). CDR1 is SGHNT and CDR2 is YYREEE in the germline V gene (reference sequence). V lost 0 bases and J lost 7, with 16 bases in between. The CDR3 covers 16 residues. Here the CDR3 reads CASSLDVTGGGEKLFF. As DNA, the CDR3 is TGTGCCAGCAGCTTGGATGTTACGGGGGGCGGTGAAAAACTGTTTTTT. The variable domain in full, with the rest retrieved from reference TRBV5-4 and TRBJ1-4, is ETGVTQSPTHLIKTRGQQVTLRCSSQSGHNTVSWYQQALGQGPQFIFQYYREEENGRGNFPPRFSGLQFPNYSSELNVNALELDDSALYLCASSLDVTGGGEKLFFGSGTQLSVL.

With regard to this clone: The junction departs from the called germline gene at one end, perhaps through a read error. This chain's CDR3 is CASSPGGFRHLSF. CDR3 sequence (DNA): TGTGCCAGCTCACCAGGGGGCTTTAGACATTTGAGTTTT. J is TRBJ1-4 and V is TRBV18; weak D call: TRBD1 (6 bases). This CDR3 spans 13 amino acids. CDR1 and CDR2 from the germline V gene are KGHSH and LQKENI.

J is TRBJ1-5 and V is TRBV27; D is ambiguous. With 3 bases removed from V and 7 bases from J, the gap between germline ends came to 7 bases. The germline V gene has CDR1 MNHEY and CDR2 SMNVEV (reference sequence). The CDR3 is made up of 12 amino acids. The CDR3 loop is CASSFLGQPQHF. The DNA for the CDR3 is TGTGCCAGCAGTTTTTTGGGCCAGCCCCAGCATTTT.